The next 27 T cell receptor beta chains were all read from a single sample in a study of CD8 T cells in Susac syndrome. Reverse transcription used about 0.5 to 1 ug RNA and random hexamers. MiXCR, run by TCRdb on the immunoSEQ multiplex PCR reads, gives a single entry per CDR3 protein. Of some 180,000 distinct CDR3 sequences listed, under 95% were seen once; the top ten hold approximately 0.1%. The source material was CD4+ T cells from PBMCs. The receptors were sampled from a human donor in good health.

The chain recombines TRBV7-9 with TRBJ2-2; D is uncertain. Germline loops: CDR1 SEHNR, CDR2 FQNEAQ (reference sequence). The CDR3 loop spans 13 amino acids. Trimming shortened V by 2 bases and J by 6 bases, and 7 bases separated the two germline ends. CDR3 nucleotide sequence: TGTGCCAGCAGCTTACCAGGTTCCGGGGAGCTGTTTTTT. Amino acid sequence: CASSLPGSGELFF.

The chain couples TRBV5-1 to TRBJ2-1, with 10 bases that match TRBD2. Germline assignment: CDR1 SGHRS and CDR2 YFSETQ. V dropped 2 bases and J dropped 7; count of bases not matched to a gene: 9. The CDR3 covers 16 residues. This CDR3 reads CASSFGSGGARNEQFF. The CDR3 region has the DNA TGCGCCAGCAGCTTCGGAAGCGGGGGGGCCAGGAATGAGCAGTTCTTC.

This rearrangement joins TRBV12-3 or TRBV12-4 to TRBJ2-3; possible D gene TRBD2, 5 bases. The V gene lost 2 bases and the J gene lost 4 bases, with 13 bases spanning the gap. The CDR3 has 15 residues. CDR3 protein: CASSLKADAADTQYF. As DNA, the CDR3 is TGTGCCAGCAGTTTAAAAGCGGATGCAGCAGATACGCAGTATTTT.

Only one count was recorded for this clonotype. V gene TRBV9 combines with J gene TRBJ1-3; the D is unclear. This CDR3 is 12 amino acids long. Trimming cost V 0 bases and J 6 bases, with 4 bases left between them. The V gene's germline CDR1 is SGDLS and CDR2 YYNGEE. CDR3 sequence (DNA): TGTGCCAGCAGCGTAGGAGAAAACACCATATATTTT. It translates to CASSVGENTIYF. The full variable domain, rest sourced from reference TRBV9 and TRBJ1-3, is DSGVTQTPKHLITATGQRVTLRCSPRSGDLSVYWYQQSLDQGLQFLIQYYNGEERAKGNILERFSAQQFPDLHSELNLSSLELGDSALYFCASSVGENTIYFGEGSWLTVV.

This clonotype has only one observation. The chain joins TRBV29-1 to TRBJ1-1; D remains unclear. The CDR3 is 13 residues long. The V gene lost 7 bases and the J gene lost 3 bases, with 15 bases spanning the gap. Germline V gene sequence: CDR1 SQVTM, CDR2 ANQGSEA. CDR3 sequence: CSARHWRHTEAFF. DNA for the CDR3: TGCAGCGCACGACACTGGCGACACACTGAAGCTTTCTTT.

V is TRBV19 and J is TRBJ1-6; 7 positions agree with TRBD1. Unmatched junction bases numbered 8, after V lost 6 bases and J lost 9 bases. The V gene's germline CDR1 is LNHDA and CDR2 SQIVND (reference sequence). CDR3 size: 14 residues. The DNA for the CDR3 is TGTGCCAGTAGGACAACAGGGGTAGTTTCACCCCTCCACTTT. Amino acid sequence: CASRTTGVVSPLHF.

The chain is built from TRBV5-1 and TRBJ1-1; a possible D gene is TRBD1 (5 bases). Germline V lookup: CDR1 SGHRS, CDR2 YFSETQ. This CDR3 has 12 residues. Deletions cut 0 bases from V and 11 bases from J, with 11 bases between. The CDR3 DNA follows: TGCGCCAGCAGCTTGGACAAGGAGGGGGCTTTCTTT. The encoded protein is CASSLDKEGAFF. Filled out from reference TRBV5-1 and TRBJ1-1, the complete variable domain reads KAGVTQTPRYLIKTRGQQVTLSCSPISGHRSVSWYQQTPGQGLQFLFEYFSETQRNKGNFPGRFSGRQFSNSRSEMNVSTLELGDSALYLCASSLDKEGAFFGQGTRLTVV.

This chain uses TRBV4-1 with TRBJ1-4, with D perhaps TRBD1 (6 bases). This CDR3 comprises 15 residues. V was clipped by 2 bases and J by 8 bases, with 15 bases between them. CDR1 is MGHRA and CDR2 is YSYEKL in the germline V gene. CDR3 in amino acids: CASSQSALGGEKLFF. CDR3 coding DNA: TGCGCCAGCAGCCAATCAGCTCTTGGGGGCGAAAAACTGTTTTTT.

This sequence joins TRBV2 and TRBJ1-1; 7 nucleotides line up with TRBD1. The CDR3 is 13 amino acids. After removal of 6 bases from V and 5 bases from J, the junction contained 6 bases not matched to a gene. CDR1 is SNHLY and CDR2 is FYNNEI in the germline V gene. CDR3 nucleotide sequence: TGTGCCAGCAGGTACAGGGGATCGACTGAAGCTTTCTTT. As protein: CASRYRGSTEAFF.

This rearrangement joins TRBV27 to TRBJ1-5, with D unclear. The CDR3 length is 14 residues. The germline V gene has CDR1 MNHEY and CDR2 SMNVEV (reference sequence). The germline V and J ends were trimmed by 3 bases and 0 bases, with 6 bases remaining between them. This chain's CDR3 is CASSLRNSNQPQHF. In DNA, the CDR3 is TGTGCCAGCAGTTTGCGGAATAGCAATCAGCCCCAGCATTTT.

This chain's CDR3 is CSVMTGIGAKNIQYF. The DNA for the CDR3 is TGCAGCGTTATGACGGGAATTGGGGCCAAAAACATTCAGTACTTC. The J gene is TRBJ2-4, the V gene TRBV29-1; D is perhaps TRBD2 (5 bases). Trimming removed 5 bases at V and 1 base at J, with 15 bases between. In germline, CDR1 is SQVTM, CDR2 ANQGSEA. The CDR3 totals 15 residues.

This sequence joins TRBV3-1 and TRBJ1-2; D remains unclear. Germline V CDR1 and CDR2: LGHDT, YNNKEL (reference sequence). The CDR3 is 12 amino acids. The V end was cut by 1 base, the J end by 7 bases, with 7 bases between. CDR3 sequence reads: CASSQGGSGYTF. The DNA for the CDR3 is TGTGCCAGCAGCCAAGGGGGAAGTGGCTACACCTTC.

The chain recombines TRBV2 with TRBJ1-6; 7 bases map to TRBD1. Germline V gives CDR1 SNHLY, CDR2 FYNNEI. Germline trimming cut 6 bases from V and 5 bases from J; bases unmatched to any gene: 4. The CDR3 spans 14 residues. For the CDR3, the DNA is TGTGCCAGCAGAAAGGGACAGAATAATTCACCCCTCCACTTT. Translating gives CASRKGQNNSPLHF.

The chain has TRBV28 and TRBJ2-6; D not certain. V was shortened by 4 bases and J by 0 bases, with 10 bases between the two germline ends. Germline loops: CDR1 MDHEN, CDR2 SYDVKM. The CDR3 is made up of 16 amino acids. CDR3 nucleotide sequence: TGTGCCAGCAGTTCCCCTAGAGTCTCTGGGGCCAACGTCCTGACTTTC. This sequence encodes CASSSPRVSGANVLTF.

Written as DNA, the CDR3 is TGCAGCGTTGAAGAGGGGAGATGGACAGGCGTTAGAGCGTCCTACGAGCAGTACTTC. Protein product: CSVEEGRWTGVRASYEQYF. V is TRBV29-1 and J is TRBJ2-7; 7 positions match TRBD1. Germline V gene lookup returns CDR1 SQVTM and CDR2 ANQGSEA. Trimming cost V 0 bases and J 1 base; bases outside gene matches: 18. This CDR3 has 19 amino acids.

This clonotype was detected once. This rearrangement joins TRBV4-1 to TRBJ2-4; 7 bases are a match to TRBD1. J lost 0 bases, V lost 5 bases, and 10 bases had no gene match. This CDR3 region has 17 residues. Germline CDR1 and CDR2: MGHRA and YSYEKL. CDR3 sequence (DNA): TGCGCCAGCAGCGAGATGTCCGGGACAGTAGCCAAAAACATTCAGTACTTC. Amino acids: CASSEMSGTVAKNIQYF.

The chain carries TRBV7-6 and TRBJ1-4; D not certain. Germline CDR1 is SGHVS and CDR2 is FNYEAQ. This CDR3 comprises 13 residues. Trimming pared 6 bases from V and 4 bases from J, leaving 9 bases between. The CDR3 is CASSYLVNEKLFF. The CDR3 nucleotides are TGTGCCAGCAGTTACCTGGTTAATGAAAAACTGTTTTTT. Supplemented by reference TRBV7-6 and TRBJ1-4, the full variable domain reads GAGVSQSPRYKVTKRGQDVALRCDPISGHVSLYWYRQALGQGPEFLTYFNYEAQQDKSGLPNDRFSAERPEGSISTLTIQRTEQRDSAMYRCASSYLVNEKLFFGSGTQLSVL.

This chain uses TRBV6-5 with TRBJ2-7; D is uncertain. The CDR3 sequence is 14 residues long. The V end was cut by 7 bases, the J end by 4 bases, with 17 bases between. In germline, CDR1 is MNHEY, CDR2 SVGAGI. The CDR3 loop is CASTSYPASYEQYF. CDR3 bases: TGTGCCAGCACGTCCTACCCGGCCTCTTACGAGCAGTACTTC.

This clonotype appeared a few times. The chain has TRBV29-1 and TRBJ1-2; D call uncertain. V was trimmed by 0 bases and J by 4 bases, leaving 24 bases between them. From germline, CDR1 is SQVTM and CDR2 ANQGSEA. This CDR3 comprises 18 residues. The CDR3 here is CSVEDRRDPTFPRYGYTF. Written as DNA, the CDR3 is TGCAGCGTTGAAGATCGGAGGGATCCCACCTTCCCTCGCTATGGCTACACCTTC.

V and J are TRBV5-8 and TRBJ2-1, with D unclear. Germline V CDR1 and CDR2: SGHTS, YDEGEE. The V end lost 4 bases, the J end lost 12 bases, and 14 bases lay between the germline ends. This CDR3 contains 12 residues. The DNA for the CDR3 is TGTGCCAGCAGCCGGGCCCCCCTGGGGCAGTTCTTC. This codes for CASSRAPLGQFF.

V and J are TRBV6-1 and TRBJ2-1; 9 nucleotides align to TRBD1. Germline CDR1 MNHNS, CDR2 SASEGT. The CDR3 is 15 residues long. The V segment lost 6 bases and the J segment 4 bases; nucleotides outside the gene matches: 7. CDR3 DNA sequence: TGTGCCAGCAGACCCGGGACAGGGTATTACAATGAGCAGTTCTTC. Translation gives CASRPGTGYYNEQFF.

J is TRBJ1-1 and V is TRBV13; D gene ambiguous. The CDR3 is 15 amino acids. V lost 5 bases and J 11 bases, leaving 24 bases between the germline ends. Per the germline V gene, CDR1 is PRHDT and CDR2 is FYEKMQ (reference sequence). The CDR3 reads CASSTRTFLLGDAFF. For the CDR3, the DNA is TGTGCCAGCAGCACCCGGACTTTCCTTCTGGGTGACGCTTTCTTT.

V usage is TRBV11-2 and J usage is TRBJ2-3; 10 positions agree with TRBD2. Trimming took 5 bases from V and 2 from J; bases not matched to a gene: 10. This CDR3 has 17 amino acids. Germline V gene sequence: CDR1 SGHAT, CDR2 FQNNGV. The CDR3 sequence: CASSGGVLAGDTDTQYF. CDR3 DNA: TGTGCCAGCAGCGGAGGCGTTCTAGCGGGGGACACAGATACGCAGTATTTT.

The chain combines TRBV19 with TRBJ1-1, with a tentative D call TRBD1 (5 bases). The CDR3 is 14 amino acids. Germline V gene lookup returns CDR1 LNHDA and CDR2 SQIVND (reference sequence). V dropped 5 bases and J dropped 0 bases, with 10 bases sitting between them. The CDR3 here is CASSPLGLNTEAFF. CDR3 nucleotides: TGTGCCAGTAGTCCTCTGGGACTGAACACTGAAGCTTTCTTT.

The gene calls are TRBV20-1 and TRBJ1-6, with 12 bases matching TRBD1. The J segment lost 10 bases and the V segment lost 8 bases, leaving 9 bases of the junction unmatched. This CDR3 contains 14 residues. The germline gives CDR1 DFQATT, CDR2 SNEGSKA (reference sequence). CDR3 sequence (DNA): TGCAGTCTCTACCCGGGACAGGGGGCCTCACCCCTCCACTTT. Its translation: CSLYPGQGASPLHF.

The genes are TRBV25-1 and TRBJ1-4; D is undetermined. CDR1 is MGHDK and CDR2 is SYGVNS in the germline V gene. Trimming removed 1 base from V and 0 bases from J, with 6 bases in between. The CDR3 is 15 residues long. Here the CDR3 reads CASSESGTTNEKLFF. The CDR3 DNA reads as TGTGCCAGCAGTGAATCGGGGACAACTAATGAAAAACTGTTTTTT.

The sample holds one count of this clonotype. The chain employs TRBV7-2 and TRBJ2-3, with TRBD2 as a possible D gene (6 bases). CDR1 SGHTA and CDR2 FQGNSA come from the germline V gene. The CDR3 sequence is 15 residues long. V lost 1 base and J 2 bases, leaving 10 bases between the germline ends. As DNA, the CDR3 is TGTGCCAGCAGCTTAGGTGCGGGGATCACAGATACGCAGTATTTT. It yields the protein CASSLGAGITDTQYF.